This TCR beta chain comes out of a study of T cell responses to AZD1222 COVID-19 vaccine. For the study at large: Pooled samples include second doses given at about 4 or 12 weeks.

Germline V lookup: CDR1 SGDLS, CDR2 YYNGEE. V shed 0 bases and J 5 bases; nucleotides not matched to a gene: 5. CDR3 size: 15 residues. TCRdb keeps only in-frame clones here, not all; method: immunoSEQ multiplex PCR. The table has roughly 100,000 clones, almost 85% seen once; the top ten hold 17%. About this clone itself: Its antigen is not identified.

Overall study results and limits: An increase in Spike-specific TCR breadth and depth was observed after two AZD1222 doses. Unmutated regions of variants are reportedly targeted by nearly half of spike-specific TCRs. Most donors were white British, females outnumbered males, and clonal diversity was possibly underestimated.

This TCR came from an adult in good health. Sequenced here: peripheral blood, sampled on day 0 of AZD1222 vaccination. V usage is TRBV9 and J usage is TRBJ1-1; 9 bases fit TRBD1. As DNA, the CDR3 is TGTGCCAGCAGCGTAGACTGGACAGGGGAGACTGAAGCTTTCTTT. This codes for CASSVDWTGETEAFF.